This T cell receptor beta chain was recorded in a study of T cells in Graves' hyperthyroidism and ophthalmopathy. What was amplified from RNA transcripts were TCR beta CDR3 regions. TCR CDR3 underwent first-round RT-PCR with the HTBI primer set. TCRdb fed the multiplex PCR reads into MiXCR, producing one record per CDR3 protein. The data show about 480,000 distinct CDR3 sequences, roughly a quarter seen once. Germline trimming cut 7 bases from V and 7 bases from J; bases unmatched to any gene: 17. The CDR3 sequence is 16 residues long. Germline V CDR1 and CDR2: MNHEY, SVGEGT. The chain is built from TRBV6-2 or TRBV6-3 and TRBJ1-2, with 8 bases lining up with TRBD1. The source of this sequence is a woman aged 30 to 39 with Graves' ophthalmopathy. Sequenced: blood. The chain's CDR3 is CASKLAGTGVTIGYTF. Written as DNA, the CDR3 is TGTGCCAGCAAGCTAGCCGGGACAGGAGTGACAATTGGCTACACCTTC.